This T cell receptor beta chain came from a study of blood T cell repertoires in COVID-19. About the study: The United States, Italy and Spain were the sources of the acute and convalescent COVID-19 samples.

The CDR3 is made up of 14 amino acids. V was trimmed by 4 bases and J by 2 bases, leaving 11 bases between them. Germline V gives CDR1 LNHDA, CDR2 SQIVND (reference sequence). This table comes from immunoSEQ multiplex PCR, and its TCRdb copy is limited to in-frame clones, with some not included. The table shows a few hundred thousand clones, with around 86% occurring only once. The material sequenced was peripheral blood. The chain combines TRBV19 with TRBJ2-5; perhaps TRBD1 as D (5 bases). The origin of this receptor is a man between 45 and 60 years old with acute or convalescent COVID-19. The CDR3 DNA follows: TGTGCCAGTAGTACTAGAAAGGGGCAAGAGACCCAGTACTTC. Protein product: CASSTRKGQETQYF.